What follows are 17 T cell receptor beta chains derived from one specimen sequenced in a study of T cell responses to AZD1222 COVID-19 vaccine (dated by TCRdb to the early 2020s). The library was obtained by the immunoSEQ multiplex PCR assay. This immuneACCESS table, as held by TCRdb, lists in-frame sequences with V and J called but not all clones. Of the missing ones, under half trace to an unresolved V gene in checked studies; the others have no known cause. The sample yields about 140,000 clones; about 80% were counted once. The ten largest clones represent roughly 4.3% of the sample. In light of the paper, this sample's time point label describes: baseline before first vaccination. Sequenced here: peripheral blood, sampled on day 0 of AZD1222 vaccination. These receptors were taken from an adult in good health.

The genes are TRBV30 and TRBJ2-3; TRBD2 matches 7 bases. CDR3 length equals 14 residues. Losses at the gene ends were 0 bases for V and 10 bases for J; bases not matched to a gene: 10. Germline V CDR1 and CDR2: GTSNPN, SVGIG (reference sequence). The CDR3 DNA sequence: TGTGCCTGGAGTGTCTCCAAAGTGGGAGGGGCGCAGTATTTT. Translation: CAWSVSKVGGAQYF.

The chain has TRBV11-2 and TRBJ1-6; TRBD1 matches 10 bases. This CDR3 spans 19 amino acids. V trimming: 5 bases; J trimming: 5 bases; junction bases outside the gene matches: 15. Germline values: CDR1 SGHAT, CDR2 FQNNGV. The DNA of the CDR3 is TGTGCCAGCAGCCGTTACTTCTCCGGGACAGGGGTCGATAATTCACCCCTCCACTTT. Protein: CASSRYFSGTGVDNSPLHF.

This clone has just a few counts. The genes are TRBV7-8 and TRBJ1-2; D is possibly TRBD1 (5 bases). This CDR3 contains 15 residues. CDR1 is SGHVS, CDR2 FQNEAQ, per germline. V lost 5 bases and J 1 base, leaving 14 bases between the germline ends. The CDR3, as DNA: TGTGCCAGCAGCCGTCAATCGACAGTTAACTATGGCTACACCTTC. Its protein is CASSRQSTVNYGYTF.

The rearrangement joins TRBV5-8 to TRBJ1-2; D is unresolved. Trimming shortened V by 2 bases and J by 7 bases, and 15 bases separated the two germline ends. The CDR3 contains 14 residues. CDR1 SGHTS and CDR2 YDEGEE come from the germline V gene. CDR3 amino acids: CASSFRGDAGGYTF. The CDR3 region has the DNA TGTGCCAGCAGCTTTAGAGGAGATGCGGGTGGCTACACCTTC.

The rearrangement links TRBV19 to TRBJ2-7; D remains unclear. The CDR3 totals 13 residues. Germline V gene sequence: CDR1 LNHDA, CDR2 SQIVND (reference sequence). Trimming pared 7 bases from V and 0 bases from J, leaving 10 bases between. This chain's CDR3 is CASTARGSYEQYF. CDR3 sequence (DNA): TGTGCCAGTACGGCCCGTGGCTCCTACGAGCAGTACTTC.

The chain has TRBV18 and TRBJ1-3; D may be TRBD1 (5 bases). Trimming cost V 5 bases and J 0 bases, with 14 bases left between them. Per germline, CDR1 KGHSH and CDR2 LQKENI. The CDR3 sequence is 16 residues long. The CDR3 DNA reads as TGTGCCAGCTCATCAGAGGGACTGATCTCTGGAAACACCATATATTTT. Its translation is CASSSEGLISGNTIYF.

The chain combines TRBV3-1 (or the pseudogene TRBV3-2) with TRBJ1-6; no firm D call. Per germline, CDR1 LGHDT and CDR2 YNNKEL (reference sequence). The ends were cut back, 2 bases at V and 4 bases at J, with 6 bases in the middle. The length of the CDR3 is 14 residues. CDR3 in amino acids: CASSQPDYNSPLHF. The CDR3 coding sequence is TGTGCCAGCAGCCAACCGGATTATAATTCACCCCTCCACTTT.

V is TRBV12-3 or TRBV12-4 and J is TRBJ1-1, with D possibly TRBD1 on 6 matching bases. The CDR3 totals 12 residues. Deletions cut 7 bases from V and 5 bases from J, with 11 bases between. The CDR3 bases are TGTGCCAGCAAACAGGGCAATACTGAAGCTTTCTTT. Its protein product is CASKQGNTEAFF.

CDR3 in amino acids: CASSLDGTYGYTF. The CDR3 region has the DNA TGTGCCAGCAGCTTGGACGGGACCTATGGCTACACCTTC. The genes are TRBV5-5 and TRBJ1-2, with D possibly being TRBD1 (5 bases). Germline values: CDR1 SGHKS, CDR2 YYEKEE (reference sequence). The CDR3 loop spans 13 amino acids. Trimming removed 0 bases from V and 4 bases from J, with 7 bases in between.

The chain joins TRBV18 to TRBJ1-1; TRBD1 matches at 10 bases. Per the germline V gene, CDR1 is KGHSH and CDR2 is LQKENI. V dropped 6 bases and J dropped 4; count of bases not matched to a gene: 11. The CDR3 extends over 16 amino acids. CDR3 residues: CASSPTGGEISTEAFF. The DNA for the CDR3 is TGTGCCAGCTCTCCGACAGGGGGCGAGATAAGCACTGAAGCTTTCTTT.

The chain is built from TRBV11-3 and TRBJ2-5; 7 nucleotides align to TRBD2. Germline CDR1 SGHNT, CDR2 YENEEA. There are 13 residues in the CDR3. Trimming cost V 6 bases and J 7 bases; bases outside gene matches: 8. The DNA for the CDR3 is TGTGCCAGCAGGCGAACTAGCGCTGGGACCCAGTACTTC. This sequence encodes CASRRTSAGTQYF.

This clone was recorded at least ten times. The chain has TRBV5-6 and TRBJ2-7; D call uncertain. Trimming took off 0 bases at V and 0 bases at J, with 7 bases between the two ends. Germline assignment: CDR1 SGHDT and CDR2 YYEEEE. The CDR3 spans 14 residues. This chain's CDR3 is CASSLGSSSYEQYF. CDR3 nucleotide sequence: TGTGCCAGCAGCTTGGGCAGCTCCTCCTACGAGCAGTACTTC.

This rearrangement joins TRBV7-9 to TRBJ1-1, with 7 bases that match TRBD1. The CDR3 totals 19 residues. Trimming cost V 4 bases and J 0 bases; bases outside gene matches: 17. Germline V lookup: CDR1 SEHNR, CDR2 FQNEAQ (reference sequence). The CDR3 DNA sequence: TGTGCCAGCAGCTCCCCAGTACAGGGGCCGCATTCCATGAACACTGAAGCTTTCTTT. Amino acid sequence: CASSSPVQGPHSMNTEAFF.

V and J are TRBV9 and TRBJ2-3; D gene ambiguous. Per the germline V gene, CDR1 is SGDLS and CDR2 is YYNGEE. The V and J ends lost 3 bases and 6 bases respectively, with 8 bases between them. The CDR3 sequence is 12 residues long. The CDR3 region is CASSGFLDTQYF. The CDR3 DNA follows: TGTGCCAGCAGCGGGTTTCTGGATACGCAGTATTTT.

V and J are TRBV30 and TRBJ1-5; the D gene is possibly TRBD1 (5 bases). The CDR3 runs to 16 residues. V was clipped by 0 bases and J by 0 bases, with 12 bases between them. Germline loops: CDR1 GTSNPN, CDR2 SVGIG (reference sequence). The CDR3 loop reads CAWSVGWGNSNQPQHF. The CDR3 DNA reads as TGTGCCTGGAGTGTAGGCTGGGGGAATAGCAATCAGCCCCAGCATTTT.

The rearrangement links TRBV30 to TRBJ2-7; D ambiguous. Germline V gene sequence: CDR1 GTSNPN, CDR2 SVGIG (reference sequence). Trimming removed 0 bases from V and 3 bases from J, with 15 bases in between. The CDR3 contains 15 residues. CDR3 bases: TGTGCCTGGAGTGTACGCTCAACCATAAGCTACGAGCAGTACTTC. Its translation is CAWSVRSTISYEQYF.

V and J are TRBV10-3 and TRBJ2-2, with TRBD1 identical over 10 bases. Unmatched junction bases numbered 2, after V lost 7 bases and J lost 3 bases. The CDR3 is 14 amino acids. Germline values: CDR1 ENHRY, CDR2 SYGVKD. The CDR3, as DNA: TGTGCCATCAAGGGACAGGGGCACACCGGGGAGCTGTTTTTT. The encoded protein is CAIKGQGHTGELFF.